This TCR beta chain was obtained from a study of blood T cell repertoires in COVID-19. Background on the study: Samples taken during acute and convalescent COVID-19 were collected in the United States, Italy and Spain. T cells, B-cell-depleted T cells, or PBMCs provided the cDNA or gDNA that served as material.

V dropped 5 bases and J dropped 2; count of bases not matched to a gene: 8. The CDR3 spans 16 residues. The germline CDR1 and CDR2 sequences are LNHDA and SQIVND (reference sequence). Per the authors' pipeline: Researchers report that nucleated cell counts were estimated from reference gene primer amplification. Clones were read by immunoSEQ multiplex PCR, and TCRdb kept only the in-frame ones, dropping some. V and J calls plus clone size are reproduced from that table; the DNA served to infer D and trimming. Seen here are almost 250,000 clones, roughly nine tenths observed once, and the top ten hold around 1.5%.

The source is a woman aged 60-75 years who had recovered from COVID-19. The sample comprised peripheral blood. The gene calls are TRBV19 and TRBJ1-5, with 8 bases lining up with TRBD1. CDR3: CASSFDRGGGNQPQHF. The CDR3 DNA follows: TGTGCCAGTAGTTTCGACAGGGGCGGTGGCAATCAGCCCCAGCATTTT. Complete variable domain (other parts from reference TRBV19 and TRBJ1-5): DGGITQSPKYLFRKEGQNVTLSCEQNLNHDAMYWYRQDPGQGLRLIYYSQIVNDFQKGDIAEGYSVSREKKESFPLTVTSAQKNPTAFYLCASSFDRGGGNQPQHFGDGTRLSIL.